The 7 T cell receptor beta chains in this list originate from one sample, sequenced in a study of blood T cell repertoires in COVID-19. Data came from immunoSEQ multiplex PCR; TCRdb stores just in-frame clones and leaves some out. Among about 250,000 clones listed, 75% to 85% were seen once. The sequenced sample was PBMCs or T cells enriched from blood (not recorded which). All receptors come from a woman aged 45-65 years with acute COVID-19.

The chain joins TRBV16 to TRBJ1-1; D is unclear. From germline, CDR1 is KGHSY and CDR2 FQNENV. Trimming removed 0 bases at V and 2 bases at J, with 10 bases between. The CDR3 consists of 15 residues. Written as DNA, the CDR3 is TGTGCCAGCAGCCAATCGCCGGCAGGCAACACTGAAGCTTTCTTT. As protein: CASSQSPAGNTEAFF.

The table lists this clone with a count of one. The genes are TRBV7-9 and TRBJ1-1, with D unclear. Germline V lookup: CDR1 SEHNR, CDR2 FQNEAQ (reference sequence). Trimming took off 2 bases at V and 0 bases at J, with 7 bases between the two ends. The CDR3 is 14 residues long. The CDR3 nucleotides read TGTGCCAGCAGCTTAATGGGCCTGAACACTGAAGCTTTCTTT. Translation: CASSLMGLNTEAFF.

Worth noting for this clone: Additional DNA sequences in this sample encode the identical CDR3. DNA of the CDR3: TGTGCCAGCAGTTACTCGGGAGGGATCGGCTACACCTTC. Its translation is CASSYSGGIGYTF. The V and J genes are TRBV6-5 and TRBJ1-2, with D uncertain. Germline V gives CDR1 MNHEY, CDR2 SVGAGI. The V end was cut by 0 bases, the J end by 8 bases, with 10 bases between. The CDR3 consists of 13 residues.

The chain joins TRBV9 to TRBJ1-1; D remains ambiguous. Germline V CDR1 and CDR2: SGDLS, YYNGEE. V was cut by 4 bases and J by 3 bases, with 13 bases left in between. The CDR3 spans 14 residues. The CDR3 region is CASSPSVQDTEAFF. The CDR3 bases are TGTGCCAGCAGCCCGTCCGTTCAGGACACTGAAGCTTTCTTT.

V is TRBV30 and J is TRBJ1-2; 10 bases line up with TRBD1. The germline CDR1 and CDR2 sequences are GTSNPN and SVGIG (reference sequence). Trimming cost V 5 bases and J 0 bases; bases outside gene matches: 12. This CDR3 has 17 residues. The CDR3 spells CAWRLGTGARANYGYTF. CDR3 nucleotides: TGTGCCTGGCGTCTCGGGACAGGGGCCCGAGCTAACTATGGCTACACCTTC.

The V and J genes are TRBV4-2 and TRBJ2-6; tentative D call: TRBD2 (5 bases). V was pared by 0 bases and J by 0 bases, with 12 bases between. The germline V gene has CDR1 LGHNA and CDR2 YNFKEQ. CDR3 length equals 18 residues. CDR3 sequence (DNA): TGTGCCAGCAGCCAAGAGAGGGTCGGCGGCTCTGGGGCCAACGTCCTGACTTTC. It translates to CASSQERVGGSGANVLTF.

In its sample, this clone was seen a few times. The genes are TRBV7-2 and TRBJ2-1; 10 nucleotides align to TRBD1. The V gene end was trimmed by 5 bases and the J gene end by 4 bases; junction bases not matched to a gene: 2. Germline V gene lookup returns CDR1 SGHTA and CDR2 FQGNSA. The CDR3 totals 14 residues. CDR3 protein: CASSPGQGYNEQFF. The CDR3, as DNA: TGTGCCAGCAGCCCGGGACAGGGGTACAATGAGCAGTTCTTC.